This entry concerns a single TCR beta chain. Compared with germline, one end of the junction differs, possibly owing to a read error. TCRdb itself ran the 5' RACE reads through MiXCR, one entry per CDR3 protein. The sample consists of roughly 250,000 distinct CDR3 sequences, over 13% of them appearing once. The data were taken from a study of identical twins. CDR3 length: 14 residues. Germline CDR1 PRHDT, CDR2 FYEKMQ (reference sequence). The chain recombines TRBV13 with TRBJ2-5; tentatively, D is TRBD1 or TRBD2 (5 bases each). The sample taken for sequencing was memory (CD45RO+) T cells sorted from blood. This clonotype was obtained from a woman aged 18 to 35 in good health. For the CDR3, the DNA is TGTGCCAGCAGCTTAGCGGGACCTGGGGAGACCGAGTACTTC. It translates to CASSLAGPGETEYF.